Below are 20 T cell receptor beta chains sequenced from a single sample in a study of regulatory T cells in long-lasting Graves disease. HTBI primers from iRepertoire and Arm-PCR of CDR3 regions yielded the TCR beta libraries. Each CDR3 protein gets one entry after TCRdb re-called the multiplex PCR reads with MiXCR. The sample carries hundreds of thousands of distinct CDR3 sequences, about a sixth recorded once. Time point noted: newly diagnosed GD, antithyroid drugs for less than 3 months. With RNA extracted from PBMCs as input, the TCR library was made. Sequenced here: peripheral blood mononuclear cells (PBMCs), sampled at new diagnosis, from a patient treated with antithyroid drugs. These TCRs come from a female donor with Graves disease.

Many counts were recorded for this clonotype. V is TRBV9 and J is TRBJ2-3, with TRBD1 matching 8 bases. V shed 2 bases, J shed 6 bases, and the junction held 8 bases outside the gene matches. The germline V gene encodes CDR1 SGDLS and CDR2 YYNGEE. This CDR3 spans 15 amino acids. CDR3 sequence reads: CASSVEQGETDTQYF. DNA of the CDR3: TGTGCCAGCAGCGTCGAACAGGGGGAGACGGATACGCAGTATTTT.

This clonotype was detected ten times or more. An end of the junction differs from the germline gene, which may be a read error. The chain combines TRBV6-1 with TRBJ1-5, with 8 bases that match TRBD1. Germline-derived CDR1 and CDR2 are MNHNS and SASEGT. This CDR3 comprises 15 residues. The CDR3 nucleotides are TGTGCCAGCAGGGAAGACAGGGGCGGCAATCAGCCCCAGCATTTT. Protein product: CASREDRGGNQPQHF.

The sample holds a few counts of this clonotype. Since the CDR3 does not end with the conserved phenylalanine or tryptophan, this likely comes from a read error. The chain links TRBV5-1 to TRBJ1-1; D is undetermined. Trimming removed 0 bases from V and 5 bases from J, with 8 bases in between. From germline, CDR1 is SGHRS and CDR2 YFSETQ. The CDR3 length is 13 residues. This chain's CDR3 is CASSLGAATEAFL. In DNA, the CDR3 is TGCGCCAGCAGCTTGGGGGCAGCTACTGAAGCTTTCCTT.

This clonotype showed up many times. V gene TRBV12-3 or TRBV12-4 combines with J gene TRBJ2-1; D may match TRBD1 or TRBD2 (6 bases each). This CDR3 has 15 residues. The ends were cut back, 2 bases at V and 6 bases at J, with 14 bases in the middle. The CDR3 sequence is CASSLTGGRGNEQFF. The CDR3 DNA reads TGTGCCAGCAGTTTAACCGGGGGCAGGGGCAATGAGCAGTTCTTC.

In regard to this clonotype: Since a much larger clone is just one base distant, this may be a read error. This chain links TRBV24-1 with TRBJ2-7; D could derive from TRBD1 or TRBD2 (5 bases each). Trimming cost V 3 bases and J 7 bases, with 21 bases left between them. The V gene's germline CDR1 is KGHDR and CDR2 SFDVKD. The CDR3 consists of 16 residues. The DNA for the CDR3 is TGTGCCACCAGTGATCCAACCTCGGGACCCGACAATGAGCAGTACTTC. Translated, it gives CATSDPTSGPDNEQYF.

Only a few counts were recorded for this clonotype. The CDR3 is CASSRGTKEQYF. The CDR3 DNA is TGTGCCAGTAGTAGGGGGACGAAAGAGCAGTACTTC. The chain links TRBV19 to TRBJ2-7; D is perhaps TRBD1 or TRBD2 (5 bases each). This CDR3 comprises 12 residues. Looked up from germline, CDR1 is LNHDA and CDR2 is SQIVND (reference sequence). The V end lost 4 bases, the J end lost 7 bases, and 11 bases lay between the germline ends. The full variable domain, in which reference TRBV19 and TRBJ2-7 provide the parts outside the CDR3, is DGGITQSPKYLFRKEGQNVTLSCEQNLNHDAMYWYRQDPGQGLRLIYYSQIVNDFQKGDIAEGYSVSREKKESFPLTVTSAQKNPTAFYLCASSRGTKEQYFGPGTRLTVT.

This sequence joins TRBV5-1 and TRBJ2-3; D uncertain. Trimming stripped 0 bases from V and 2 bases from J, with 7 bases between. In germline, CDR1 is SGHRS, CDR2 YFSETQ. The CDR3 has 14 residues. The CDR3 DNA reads TGCGCCAGCAGCTTGGTGGCAGCCACAGATACGCAGTATTTT. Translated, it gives CASSLVAATDTQYF.

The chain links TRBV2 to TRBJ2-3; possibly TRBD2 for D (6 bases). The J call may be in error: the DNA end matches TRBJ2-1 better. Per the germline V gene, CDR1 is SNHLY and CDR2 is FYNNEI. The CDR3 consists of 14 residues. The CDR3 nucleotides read TGTGCCAGCAGGGGATCGGGGGATCCTAATGAGCAGTTCTTC. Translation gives CASRGSGDPNEQFF.

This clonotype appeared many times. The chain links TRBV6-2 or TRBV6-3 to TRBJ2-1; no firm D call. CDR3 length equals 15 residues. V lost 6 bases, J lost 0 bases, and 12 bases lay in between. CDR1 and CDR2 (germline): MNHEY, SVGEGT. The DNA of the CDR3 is TGTGCCAGCAGGATCCTTGAGAGCTCCTACAATGAGCAGTTCTTC. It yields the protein CASRILESSYNEQFF.

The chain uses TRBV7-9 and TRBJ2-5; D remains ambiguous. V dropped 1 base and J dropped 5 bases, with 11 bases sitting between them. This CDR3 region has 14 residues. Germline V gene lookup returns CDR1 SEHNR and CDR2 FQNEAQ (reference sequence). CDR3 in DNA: TGTGCCAGCAGCTTAGTGCCGGCCCAGGAGACCCAGTACTTC. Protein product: CASSLVPAQETQYF.

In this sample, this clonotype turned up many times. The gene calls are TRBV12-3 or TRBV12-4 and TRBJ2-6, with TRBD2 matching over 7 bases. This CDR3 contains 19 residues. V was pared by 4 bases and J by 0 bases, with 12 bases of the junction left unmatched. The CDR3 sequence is CASSSTLGGGPSGANVLTF. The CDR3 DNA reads TGTGCCAGCAGTTCTACCCTCGGGGGAGGGCCCTCTGGGGCCAACGTCCTGACTTTC.

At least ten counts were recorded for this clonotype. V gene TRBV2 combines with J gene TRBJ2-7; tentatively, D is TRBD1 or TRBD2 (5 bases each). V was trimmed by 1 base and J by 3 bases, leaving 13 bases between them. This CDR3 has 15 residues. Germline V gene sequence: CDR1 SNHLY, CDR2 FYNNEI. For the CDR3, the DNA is TGTGCCAGCAGTGAAGGATGGGGACCTAACTACGAGCAGTACTTC. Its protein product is CASSEGWGPNYEQYF.

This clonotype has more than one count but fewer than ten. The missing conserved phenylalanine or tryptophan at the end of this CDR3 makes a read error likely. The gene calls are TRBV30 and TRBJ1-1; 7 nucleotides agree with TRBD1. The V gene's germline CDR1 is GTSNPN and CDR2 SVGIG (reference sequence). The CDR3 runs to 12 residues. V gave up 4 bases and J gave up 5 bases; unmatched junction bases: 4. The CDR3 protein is CAWNRRGTEAFS. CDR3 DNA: TGTGCCTGGAATCGCAGGGGGACTGAAGCTTTCTCT.

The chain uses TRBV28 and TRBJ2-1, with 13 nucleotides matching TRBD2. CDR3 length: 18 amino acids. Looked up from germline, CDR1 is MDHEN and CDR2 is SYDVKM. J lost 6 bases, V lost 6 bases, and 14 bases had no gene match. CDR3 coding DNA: TGTGCCAGCAGCCCTCCGGGACTAGCGGGACAATTTACCAATGAGCAGTTCTTC. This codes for CASSPPGLAGQFTNEQFF.

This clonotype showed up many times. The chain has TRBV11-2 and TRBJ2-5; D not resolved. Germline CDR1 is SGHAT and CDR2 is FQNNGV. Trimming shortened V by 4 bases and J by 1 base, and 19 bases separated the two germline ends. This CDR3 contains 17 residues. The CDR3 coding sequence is TGTGCCAGCAGCTCCCACTACAAAGGGCATCTCCAAGAGACCCAGTACTTC. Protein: CASSSHYKGHLQETQYF.

CDR3: CASSLQGLGEKLFF. The CDR3 DNA is TGTGCCAGCAGCTTACAGGGCCTAGGTGAAAAACTGTTTTTT. This chain uses TRBV7-9 with TRBJ1-4; a weak D match, TRBD1 (5 bases). Germline values: CDR1 SEHNR, CDR2 FQNEAQ (reference sequence). Deletions cut 2 bases from V and 7 bases from J, with 11 bases between. The CDR3 consists of 14 residues.

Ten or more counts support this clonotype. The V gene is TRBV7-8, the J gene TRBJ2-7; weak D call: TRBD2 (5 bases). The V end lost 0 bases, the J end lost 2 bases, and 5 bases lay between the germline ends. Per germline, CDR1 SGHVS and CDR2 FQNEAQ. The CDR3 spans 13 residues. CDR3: CASSLARAYEQYF. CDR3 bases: TGTGCCAGCAGCTTAGCGCGGGCCTACGAGCAGTACTTC.

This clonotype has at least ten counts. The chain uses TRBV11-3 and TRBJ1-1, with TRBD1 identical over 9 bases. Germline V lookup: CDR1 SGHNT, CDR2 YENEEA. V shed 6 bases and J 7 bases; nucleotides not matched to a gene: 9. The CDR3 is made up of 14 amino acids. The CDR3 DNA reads TGTGCCAGCAGTCACAGGGGGCGAGTTGATGAAGCTTTCTTT. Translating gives CASSHRGRVDEAFF.

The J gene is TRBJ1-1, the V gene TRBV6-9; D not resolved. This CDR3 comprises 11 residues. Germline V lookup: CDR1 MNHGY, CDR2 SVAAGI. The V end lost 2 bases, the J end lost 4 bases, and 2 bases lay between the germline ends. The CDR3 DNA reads TGTGCCAGCAGTTATACCACTGAAGCTTTCTTT. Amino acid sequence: CASSYTTEAFF.

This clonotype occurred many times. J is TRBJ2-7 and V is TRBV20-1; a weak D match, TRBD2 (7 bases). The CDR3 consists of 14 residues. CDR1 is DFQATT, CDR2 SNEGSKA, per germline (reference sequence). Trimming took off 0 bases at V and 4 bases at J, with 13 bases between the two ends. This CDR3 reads CSARDRGGGYEQYF. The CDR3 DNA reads TGCAGTGCTAGAGATAGGGGGGGTGGGTACGAGCAGTACTTC.